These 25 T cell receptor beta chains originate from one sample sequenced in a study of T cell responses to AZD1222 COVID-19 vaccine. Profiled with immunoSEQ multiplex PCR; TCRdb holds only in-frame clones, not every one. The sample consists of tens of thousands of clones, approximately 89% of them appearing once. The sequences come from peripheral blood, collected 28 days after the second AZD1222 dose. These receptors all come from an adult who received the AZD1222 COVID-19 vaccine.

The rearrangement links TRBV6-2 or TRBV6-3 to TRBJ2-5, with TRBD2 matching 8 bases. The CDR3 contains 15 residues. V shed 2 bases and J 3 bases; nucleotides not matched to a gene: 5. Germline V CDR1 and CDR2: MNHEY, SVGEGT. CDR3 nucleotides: TGTGCCAGCAGTTACGGCGGGGGGCTTGAAGAGACCCAGTACTTC. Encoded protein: CASSYGGGLEETQYF.

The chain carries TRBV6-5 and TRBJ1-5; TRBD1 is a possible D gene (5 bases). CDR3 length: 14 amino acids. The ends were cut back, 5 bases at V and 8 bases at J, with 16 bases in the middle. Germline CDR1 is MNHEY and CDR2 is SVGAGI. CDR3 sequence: CASSTGRGFEPQHF. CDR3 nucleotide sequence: TGTGCCAGCAGTACGGGACGGGGCTTTGAGCCCCAGCATTTT.

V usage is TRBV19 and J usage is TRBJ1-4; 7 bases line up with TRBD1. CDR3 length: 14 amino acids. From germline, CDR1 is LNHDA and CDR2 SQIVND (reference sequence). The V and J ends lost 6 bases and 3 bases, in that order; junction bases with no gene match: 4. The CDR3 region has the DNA TGTGCCAGTAGGCAGACAGGGTCTAATGAAAAACTGTTTTTT. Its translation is CASRQTGSNEKLFF.

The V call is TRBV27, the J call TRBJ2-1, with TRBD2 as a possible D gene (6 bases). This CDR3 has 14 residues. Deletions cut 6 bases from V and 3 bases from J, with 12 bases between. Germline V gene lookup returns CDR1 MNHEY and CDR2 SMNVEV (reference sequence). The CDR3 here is CASSLLANYNEQFF. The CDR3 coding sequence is TGTGCCAGCAGCCTTCTAGCGAACTACAATGAGCAGTTCTTC.

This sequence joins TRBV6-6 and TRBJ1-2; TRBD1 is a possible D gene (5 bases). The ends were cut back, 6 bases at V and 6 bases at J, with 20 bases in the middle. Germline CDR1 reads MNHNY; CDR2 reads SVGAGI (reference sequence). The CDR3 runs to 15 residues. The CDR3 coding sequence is TGTGCCAGCAGCCTAAGCGACAGCCGAGGGGATGGCTACACCTTC. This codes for CASSLSDSRGDGYTF.

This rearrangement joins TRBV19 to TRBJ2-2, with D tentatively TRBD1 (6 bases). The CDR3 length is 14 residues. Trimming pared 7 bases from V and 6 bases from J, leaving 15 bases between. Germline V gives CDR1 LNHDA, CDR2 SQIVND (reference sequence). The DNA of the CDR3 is TGTGCCAGTACCACTCTAGGGGGTGCCGGGGAGCTGTTTTTT. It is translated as CASTTLGGAGELFF.

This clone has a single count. DNA for the CDR3: TGTGCCAGCTCACCACAGGGAGACTATGGCTACACCTTC. Its protein is CASSPQGDYGYTF. This chain connects TRBV18 to TRBJ1-2; no definite D call. Germline V CDR1 and CDR2: KGHSH, LQKENI. Trimming took 1 base from V and 3 from J, leaving 6 bases between them. The CDR3 contains 13 residues.

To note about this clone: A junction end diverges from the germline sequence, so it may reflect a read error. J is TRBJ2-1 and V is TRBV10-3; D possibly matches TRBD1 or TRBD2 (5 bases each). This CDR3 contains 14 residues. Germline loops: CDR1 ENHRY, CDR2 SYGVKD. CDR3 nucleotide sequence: TGTGCCATCAGTACCGGGACCTCCCACAATGAGCAGTTCTTC. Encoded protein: CAISTGTSHNEQFF.

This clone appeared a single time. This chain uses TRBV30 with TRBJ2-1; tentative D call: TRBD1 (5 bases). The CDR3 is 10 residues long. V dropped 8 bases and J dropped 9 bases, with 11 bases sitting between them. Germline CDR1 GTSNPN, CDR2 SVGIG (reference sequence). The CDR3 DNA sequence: TGTGCCGTACTTAGGGGTGAGCAGTTCTTC. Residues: CAVLRGEQFF.

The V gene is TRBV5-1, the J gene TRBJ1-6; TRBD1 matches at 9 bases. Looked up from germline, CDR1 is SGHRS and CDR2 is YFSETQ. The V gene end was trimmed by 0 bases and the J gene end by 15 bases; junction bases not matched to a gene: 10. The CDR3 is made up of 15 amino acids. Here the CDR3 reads CASSLAGTGLLHLHF. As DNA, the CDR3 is TGCGCCAGCAGCTTGGCCGGGACAGGGCTTTTGCACCTCCACTTT.

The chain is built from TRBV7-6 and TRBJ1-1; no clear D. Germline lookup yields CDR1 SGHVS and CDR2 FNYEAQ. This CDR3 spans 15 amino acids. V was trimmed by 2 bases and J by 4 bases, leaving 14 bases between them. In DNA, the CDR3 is TGTGCCAGCAGCTTAACCGGTATGGGGAGCACTGAAGCTTTCTTT. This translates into CASSLTGMGSTEAFF.

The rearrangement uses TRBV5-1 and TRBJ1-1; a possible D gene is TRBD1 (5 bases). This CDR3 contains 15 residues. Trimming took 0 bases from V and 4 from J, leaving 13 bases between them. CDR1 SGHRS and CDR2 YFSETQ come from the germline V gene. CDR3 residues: CASSLVFGGFTEAFF. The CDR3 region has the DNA TGCGCCAGCAGCTTGGTTTTCGGGGGTTTCACTGAAGCTTTCTTT.

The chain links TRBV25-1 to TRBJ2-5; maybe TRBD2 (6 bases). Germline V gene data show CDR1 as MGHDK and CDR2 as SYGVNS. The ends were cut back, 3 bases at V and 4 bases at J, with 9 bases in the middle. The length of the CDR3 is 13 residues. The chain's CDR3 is CASSEFGRETQYF. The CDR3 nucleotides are TGTGCCAGCAGTGAGTTCGGGAGAGAGACCCAGTACTTC.

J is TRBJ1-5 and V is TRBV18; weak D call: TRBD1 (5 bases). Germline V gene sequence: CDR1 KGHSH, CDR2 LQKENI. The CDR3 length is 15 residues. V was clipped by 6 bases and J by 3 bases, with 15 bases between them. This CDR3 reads CASSQTPRVNQPQHF. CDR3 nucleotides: TGTGCCAGCTCTCAAACCCCCAGGGTCAATCAGCCCCAGCATTTT.

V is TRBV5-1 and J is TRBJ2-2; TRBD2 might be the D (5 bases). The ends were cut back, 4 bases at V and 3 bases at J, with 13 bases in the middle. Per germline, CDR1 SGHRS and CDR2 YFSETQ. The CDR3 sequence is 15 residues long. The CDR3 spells CASSPRTLHTGELFF. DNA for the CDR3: TGCGCCAGCAGCCCAAGGACTTTGCACACCGGGGAGCTGTTTTTT.

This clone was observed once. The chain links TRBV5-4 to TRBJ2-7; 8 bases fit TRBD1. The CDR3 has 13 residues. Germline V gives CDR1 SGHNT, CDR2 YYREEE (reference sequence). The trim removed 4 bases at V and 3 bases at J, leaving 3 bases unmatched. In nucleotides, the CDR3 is TGTGCCAGCAGCCGACAGGGGTTCTACGAGCAGTACTTC. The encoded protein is CASSRQGFYEQYF.

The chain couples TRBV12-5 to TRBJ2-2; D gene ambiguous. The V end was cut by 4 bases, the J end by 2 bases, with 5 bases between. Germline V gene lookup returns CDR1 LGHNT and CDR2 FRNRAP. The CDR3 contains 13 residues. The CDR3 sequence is CASGWLNTGELFF. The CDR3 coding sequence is TGTGCTAGTGGTTGGCTAAACACCGGGGAGCTGTTTTTT.

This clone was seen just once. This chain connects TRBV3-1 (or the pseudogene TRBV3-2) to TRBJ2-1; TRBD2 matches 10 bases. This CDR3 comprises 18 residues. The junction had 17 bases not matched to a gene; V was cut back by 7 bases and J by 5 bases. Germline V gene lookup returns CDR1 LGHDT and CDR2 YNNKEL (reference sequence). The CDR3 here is CASTQGTGTSANHNEQFF. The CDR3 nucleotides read TGTGCCAGCACCCAGGGGACCGGGACTAGCGCAAACCACAATGAGCAGTTCTTC.

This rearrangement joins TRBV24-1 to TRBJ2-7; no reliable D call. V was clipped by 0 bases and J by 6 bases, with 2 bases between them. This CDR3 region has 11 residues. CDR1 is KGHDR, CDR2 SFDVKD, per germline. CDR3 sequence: CATSDLSEQYF. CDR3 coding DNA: TGTGCCACCAGTGATTTGAGCGAGCAGTACTTC.

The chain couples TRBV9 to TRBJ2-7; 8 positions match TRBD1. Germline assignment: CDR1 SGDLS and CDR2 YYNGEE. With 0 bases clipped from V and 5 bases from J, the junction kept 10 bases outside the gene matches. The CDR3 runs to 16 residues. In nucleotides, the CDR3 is TGTGCCAGCAGCGTAGACCCCAGGGGGCAAAACAACGAGCAGTACTTC. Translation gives CASSVDPRGQNNEQYF. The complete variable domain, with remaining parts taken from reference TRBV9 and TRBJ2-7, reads DSGVTQTPKHLITATGQRVTLRCSPRSGDLSVYWYQQSLDQGLQFLIQYYNGEERAKGNILERFSAQQFPDLHSELNLSSLELGDSALYFCASSVDPRGQNNEQYFGPGTRLTVT.

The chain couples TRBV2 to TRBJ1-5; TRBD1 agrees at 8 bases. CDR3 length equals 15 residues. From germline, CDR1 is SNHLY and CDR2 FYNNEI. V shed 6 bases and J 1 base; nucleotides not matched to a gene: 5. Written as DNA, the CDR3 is TGTGCCAGCAGCGGACAGGGTATAAGCAATCAGCCCCAGCATTTT. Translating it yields CASSGQGISNQPQHF.

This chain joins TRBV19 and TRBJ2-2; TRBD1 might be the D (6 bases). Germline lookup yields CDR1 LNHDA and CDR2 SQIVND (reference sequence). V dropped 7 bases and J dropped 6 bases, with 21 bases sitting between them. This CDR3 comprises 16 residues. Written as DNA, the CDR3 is TGTGCCAGTATATTACAGGGTTATGGTGAGGCCGGGGAGCTGTTTTTT. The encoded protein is CASILQGYGEAGELFF.

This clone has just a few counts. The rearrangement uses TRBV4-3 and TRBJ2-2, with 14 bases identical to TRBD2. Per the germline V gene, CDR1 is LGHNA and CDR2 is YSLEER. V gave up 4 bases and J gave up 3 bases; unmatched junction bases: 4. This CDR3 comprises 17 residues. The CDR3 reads CASSRQTSGGDTGELFF. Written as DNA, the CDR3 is TGCGCCAGCAGCCGTCAGACTAGCGGGGGGGACACCGGGGAGCTGTTTTTT.

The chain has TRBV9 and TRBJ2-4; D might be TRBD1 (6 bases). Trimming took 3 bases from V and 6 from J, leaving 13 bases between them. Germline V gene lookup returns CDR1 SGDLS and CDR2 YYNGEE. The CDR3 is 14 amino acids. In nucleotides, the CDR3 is TGTGCCAGCAGCGAAGGGACAATCCCAAACATTCAGTACTTC. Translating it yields CASSEGTIPNIQYF.

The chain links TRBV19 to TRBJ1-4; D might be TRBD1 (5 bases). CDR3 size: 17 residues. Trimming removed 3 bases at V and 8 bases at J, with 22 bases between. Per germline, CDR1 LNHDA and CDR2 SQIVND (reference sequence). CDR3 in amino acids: CASSMRGTPSRNEKLFF. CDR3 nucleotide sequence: TGTGCCAGTAGTATGAGGGGCACACCTAGCCGGAACGAAAAACTGTTTTTT.